The 15 T cell receptor beta chains below come from one sample, sequenced in a study of immune heterogeneity within non-small cell lung tumors. Bulk tumor genomic DNA (about 600 ng per sample) served as template. Surgeons took several biopsies per primary tumor, spaced far apart, during surgery. Patients had untreated, newly diagnosed non-small cell lung cancer and underwent curative surgery. TCR beta CDR3 regions came from multiplex PCR with 32 forward V and 13 reverse J primers. A single record per CDR3 protein comes from TCRdb applying MiXCR to the multiplex PCR reads. The profile covers 20,000 to 25,000 distinct CDR3 sequences, with less than 35% appearing a single time and about 3.9% taken by the ten largest. The sequencing input was lung tumor tissue. These receptor sequences come from a man aged 40-49 years with non-small cell lung cancer.

V gene TRBV19 combines with J gene TRBJ1-5, with 10 bases matching TRBD1. This CDR3 spans 15 amino acids. CDR1 is LNHDA, CDR2 SQIVND, per germline (reference sequence). With V trimmed by 7 bases and J by 3 bases, 6 bases remained unmatched. The CDR3 bases are TGTGCCAGTAAGGGACAGGGGCTCGTCAATCAGCCCCAGCATTTT. Translated: CASKGQGLVNQPQHF. The variable domain in full, with the rest retrieved from reference TRBV19 and TRBJ1-5, is DGGITQSPKYLFRKEGQNVTLSCEQNLNHDAMYWYRQDPGQGLRLIYYSQIVNDFQKGDIAEGYSVSREKKESFPLTVTSAQKNPTAFYLCASKGQGLVNQPQHFGDGTRLSIL.

A note on this clonotype: A read error may explain this, as a much larger clone is one base away. The chain is built from TRBV11-2 and TRBJ2-7; perhaps TRBD2 as D (5 bases). Looked up from germline, CDR1 is SGHAT and CDR2 is FQNNGV. The CDR3 runs to 13 residues. Trimming shortened V by 6 bases and J by 0 bases, and 9 bases separated the two germline ends. The DNA of the CDR3 is TGTGCCAGCAGGCGACGGGGCTCCTACGAGCAGTACTTC. Amino acids: CASRRRGSYEQYF.

The chain links TRBV20-1 to TRBJ2-3; tentatively, D is TRBD1 (6 bases). The ends were cut back, 0 bases at V and 5 bases at J, with 18 bases in the middle. Germline lookup yields CDR1 DFQATT and CDR2 SNEGSKA (reference sequence). There are 16 residues in the CDR3. CDR3 sequence: CSARDTRGLREDTQYF. In DNA, the CDR3 is TGCAGTGCTAGAGATACCAGGGGTTTACGGGAAGATACGCAGTATTTT.

The rearrangement uses TRBV5-1 and TRBJ2-1; possibly TRBD1 or TRBD2 for D (5 bases each). Trimming stripped 2 bases from V and 7 bases from J, with 10 bases between. Germline lookup yields CDR1 SGHRS and CDR2 YFSETQ. The CDR3 covers 13 residues. CDR3 residues: CASSFGGRNEQFF. DNA for the CDR3: TGCGCCAGCAGCTTTGGGGGTAGGAATGAGCAGTTCTTC.

At least ten counts were recorded for this clonotype. V and J are TRBV29-1 and TRBJ1-4, with TRBD1 matching over 8 bases. The germline V gene encodes CDR1 SQVTM and CDR2 ANQGSEA. V lost 5 bases and J lost 1; bases outside the gene matches: 6. The length of the CDR3 is 15 residues. DNA of the CDR3: TGCAGCGTTTACAGGGGGGGAATAACTAATGAAAAACTGTTTTTT. As protein: CSVYRGGITNEKLFF.

In this sample, this clonotype is medium-sized. The CDR3 reads CATSLGGVSGNTIYF. In DNA form, the CDR3 reads TGTGCCACCAGCCTAGGGGGCGTTTCTGGAAACACCATATATTTT. This sequence joins TRBV15 and TRBJ1-3, with 7 bases fitting TRBD1. This CDR3 is built from 15 residues. J was trimmed by 1 base and V by 5 bases; bases with no gene match: 5. Germline CDR1 LNHNV, CDR2 YYDKDF (reference sequence).

The V call is TRBV6-1, the J call TRBJ2-5; perhaps TRBD1 as D (5 bases). The CDR3 is made up of 13 amino acids. The germline V gene has CDR1 MNHNS and CDR2 SASEGT. The V end lost 8 bases, the J end lost 2 bases, and 12 bases lay between the germline ends. The CDR3 protein is CASGWGRQETQYF. CDR3 sequence (DNA): TGTGCCAGCGGCTGGGGCAGACAAGAGACCCAGTACTTC.

The chain employs TRBV7-9 and TRBJ2-1; 8 bases are shared with TRBD1. This CDR3 is built from 16 residues. Germline lookup yields CDR1 SEHNR and CDR2 FQNEAQ (reference sequence). The V and J ends lost 6 bases and 6 bases, in that order; junction bases with no gene match: 13. In DNA, the CDR3 is TGTGCCAGCAGGCCTCCGACAGGGGCCTGGGCCAATGAGCAGTTCTTC. Translating it yields CASRPPTGAWANEQFF. The whole variable domain, filled in from reference TRBV7-9 and TRBJ2-1, reads DTGVSQNPRHKITKRGQNVTFRCDPISEHNRLYWYRQTLGQGPEFLTYFQNEAQLEKSRLLSDRFSAERPKGSFSTLEIQRTEQGDSAMYLCASRPPTGAWANEQFFGPGTRLTVL.

Worth noting for this clonotype: Given a much more abundant clone one base away, this may be a read error. The chain uses TRBV2 and TRBJ2-3; 10 bases fit TRBD2. CDR3 length: 13 amino acids. The germline V gene encodes CDR1 SNHLY and CDR2 FYNNEI. The CDR3 loop is CAESSGSTDTQYF. The CDR3 bases are TGTGCTGAGTCTAGCGGGAGTACAGATACGCAGTATTTT. The whole variable domain, filled in from reference TRBV2 and TRBJ2-3, reads EPEVTQTPSHQVTQMGQEVILRCVPISNHLYFYWYRQILGQKVEFLVSFYNNEISEKSEIFDDQFSVERPDGSNFTLKIRSTKLEDSAMYFCAESSGSTDTQYFGPGTRLTVL.

V and J are TRBV7-2 and TRBJ2-1, with 8 positions matching TRBD2. The CDR3 covers 14 residues. With 0 bases clipped from V and 9 bases from J, the junction kept 4 bases outside the gene matches. Germline V gives CDR1 SGHTA, CDR2 FQGNSA. CDR3 region: CASSLARGAGEQFF. The CDR3 region has the DNA TGTGCCAGCAGCTTAGCGCGGGGGGCGGGTGAGCAGTTCTTC.

The V call is TRBV9, the J call TRBJ2-3, with D uncertain. The germline gives CDR1 SGDLS, CDR2 YYNGEE. Trimming left V 4 bases short and J 0 bases short, with 12 bases between. CDR3 size: 15 residues. The CDR3 here is CASSTSGVSTDTQYF. In nucleotides, the CDR3 is TGTGCCAGCAGCACAAGTGGGGTGAGCACAGATACGCAGTATTTT. Drawing the rest from reference TRBV9 and TRBJ2-3, the complete variable domain is DSGVTQTPKHLITATGQRVTLRCSPRSGDLSVYWYQQSLDQGLQFLIQYYNGEERAKGNILERFSAQQFPDLHSELNLSSLELGDSALYFCASSTSGVSTDTQYFGPGTRLTVL.

This clonotype is medium-sized. The chain links TRBV19 to TRBJ1-5; D is undetermined. V shed 4 bases and J shed 0 bases, with 1 base lying between them. Germline V gene lookup returns CDR1 LNHDA and CDR2 SQIVND (reference sequence). This CDR3 comprises 12 residues. The CDR3 DNA sequence: TGTGCCAGTAGTAATAGCAATCAGCCCCAGCATTTT. This codes for CASSNSNQPQHF.

V is TRBV10-3 and J is TRBJ2-1; D gene unclear. This CDR3 region has 12 residues. Germline assignment: CDR1 ENHRY and CDR2 SYGVKD. V lost 11 bases, J lost 9 bases, and 17 bases lay in between. CDR3 DNA sequence: TGTGCCGTCTCTGATGCTAATCCTGAGCAGTTCTTC. Protein sequence: CAVSDANPEQFF.

The rearrangement uses TRBV29-1 and TRBJ2-1; D may be TRBD1 (5 bases). Between the trimmed V and J ends, which lost 8 bases and 2 bases, there was a span of 7 bases. The germline CDR1 and CDR2 sequences are SQVTM and ANQGSEA. The CDR3 loop spans 11 amino acids. CDR3 loop: CSSDTYNEQFF. Here the CDR3 DNA reads TGCAGCTCGGACACCTACAATGAGCAGTTCTTC.

This clonotype was counted a few times. This rearrangement joins TRBV12-3 or TRBV12-4 to TRBJ2-3; D gene uncertain. There are 15 residues in the CDR3. Trimming took off 6 bases at V and 1 base at J, with 14 bases between the two ends. The CDR3 DNA reads as TGTGCCAGCAGCCCGAAGGCGTGGGGCACAGATACGCAGTATTTT. Translation gives CASSPKAWGTDTQYF.